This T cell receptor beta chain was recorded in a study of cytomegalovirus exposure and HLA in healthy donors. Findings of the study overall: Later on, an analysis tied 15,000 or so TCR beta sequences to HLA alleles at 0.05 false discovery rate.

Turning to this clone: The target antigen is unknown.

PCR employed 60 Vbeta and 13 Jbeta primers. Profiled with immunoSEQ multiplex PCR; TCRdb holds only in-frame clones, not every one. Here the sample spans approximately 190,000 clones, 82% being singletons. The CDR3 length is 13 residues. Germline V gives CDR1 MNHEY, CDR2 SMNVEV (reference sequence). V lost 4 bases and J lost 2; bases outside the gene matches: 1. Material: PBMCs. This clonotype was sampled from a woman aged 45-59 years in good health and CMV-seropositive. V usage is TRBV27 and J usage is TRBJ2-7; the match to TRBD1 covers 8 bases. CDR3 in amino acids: CASSSRGPYEQYF. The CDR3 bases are TGTGCCAGCAGTTCCAGGGGGCCCTACGAGCAGTACTTC.